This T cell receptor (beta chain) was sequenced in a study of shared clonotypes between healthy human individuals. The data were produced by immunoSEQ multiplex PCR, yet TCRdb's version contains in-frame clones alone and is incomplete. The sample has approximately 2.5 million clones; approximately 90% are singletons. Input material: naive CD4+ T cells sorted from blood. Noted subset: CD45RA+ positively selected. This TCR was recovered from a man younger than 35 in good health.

The CDR3 DNA is TGTGCCAGCAGCTTCGCAGGGGAACGAAGTGAAAAACTGTTTTTT. Translation: CASSFAGERSEKLFF. This sequence joins TRBV5-8 and TRBJ1-4, with a weak D call TRBD1 (6 bases). The CDR3 is 15 amino acids. The germline CDR1 and CDR2 sequences are SGHTS and YDEGEE. V dropped 2 bases and J dropped 7 bases, with 15 bases sitting between them.